Listed below are T cell receptor beta chains from one sample, sequenced in a study of blood T cell repertoires in COVID-19. The repertoire was sequenced with immunoSEQ multiplex PCR; TCRdb's copy has only in-frame clones and lacks some. The profile shows just over 300,000 clones, approximately 86% of them singletons. Material: peripheral blood. The receptors come from a man aged 18 to 35 with active or convalescent COVID-19. The CDR3 runs from the conserved cysteine through the conserved F or W. Fields, in order: D gene, V gene, clone size, J gene, CDR3 DNA, CDR3 protein. A D gene is named only where the DNA matches it firmly. Clone size is not always given. Where it is, it says once, few, many or a class for expanded clones.

d_gene: .
v_gene: TRBV7-2
abundance: once
j_gene: TRBJ1-2
CDR3nt: TGTGCCAACGAGCGTACAACCCTAGGTGGCTACACCTTC
CDR3aa: CANERTTLGGYTF

d_gene: .
v_gene: TRBV18
abundance: .
j_gene: TRBJ1-4
CDR3nt: TGTGCCAGCTCACCGGGAGTAAAAGAAAAACTGTTTTTT
CDR3aa: CASSPGVKEKLFF

d_gene: .
v_gene: TRBV7-9
abundance: .
j_gene: TRBJ2-2
CDR3nt: TGTGCCAGCAGCCACCACCAGGGCATGGGCGGGGAGCTGTTTTTT
CDR3aa: CASSHHQGMGGELFF

d_gene: .
v_gene: TRBV16
abundance: .
j_gene: TRBJ1-2
CDR3nt: TGTGCCAGCAGCCAATCGAAGGACATAAGAGGCTACACCTTC
CDR3aa: CASSQSKDIRGYTF

d_gene: TRBD2
v_gene: TRBV7-2
abundance: .
j_gene: TRBJ2-5
CDR3nt: TGTGCCAGCAGCTTCCCCGCGGGAGTGGAGACCCAGTACTTC
CDR3aa: CASSFPAGVETQYF

d_gene: .
v_gene: TRBV6-5
abundance: .
j_gene: TRBJ2-7
CDR3nt: TGTGCCACGAGGACGGGGATCTACGAGCAGTACTTC
CDR3aa: CATRTGIYEQYF

d_gene: .
v_gene: TRBV5-1
abundance: .
j_gene: TRBJ2-2
CDR3nt: TGCGCCAGCAGCTTGGGGGGACAGAACACCGGGGAGCTGTTTTTT
CDR3aa: CASSLGGQNTGELFF

d_gene: .
v_gene: TRBV27
abundance: .
j_gene: TRBJ2-5
CDR3nt: TGTGCCAGCAGTTTATCGCGGAAAGAGACCCAGTACTTC
CDR3aa: CASSLSRKETQYF

d_gene: TRBD2
v_gene: TRBV3-1/TRBV3-2
abundance: .
j_gene: TRBJ2-7
CDR3nt: TGTGCCAGCAGCCAGCGGGCGGGAGGGCTGGTCTACGAGCAGTACTTC
CDR3aa: CASSQRAGGLVYEQYF

d_gene: .
v_gene: TRBV5-4
abundance: .
j_gene: TRBJ2-2
CDR3nt: TGTGCCAGCAGCGAGACACCCGGGGAGCTGTTTTTT
CDR3aa: CASSETPGELFF

d_gene: TRBD2
v_gene: TRBV4-3
abundance: .
j_gene: TRBJ2-3
CDR3nt: TGCGCCAGCAGCCAGACTAGCGTCTCAGATACGCAGTATTTT
CDR3aa: CASSQTSVSDTQYF

d_gene: TRBD2
v_gene: TRBV5-6
abundance: .
j_gene: TRBJ2-3
CDR3nt: TGTGCCAGCAGCTTGGTTAGTGGTGCGGGGGGAAGCACAGATACGCAGTATTTT
CDR3aa: CASSLVSGAGGSTDTQYF

d_gene: .
v_gene: TRBV10-3
abundance: .
j_gene: TRBJ2-7
CDR3nt: TGTGCCATCAGCCGACAGGCTCTGCGGGAGCAGTACTTC
CDR3aa: CAISRQALREQYF

d_gene: TRBD2
v_gene: TRBV27
abundance: .
j_gene: TRBJ2-7
CDR3nt: TGTGCCAGCAGTCTCACTAGCGGGAGTTACTACGAGCAGTACTTC
CDR3aa: CASSLTSGSYYEQYF

d_gene: .
v_gene: TRBV6-5
abundance: .
j_gene: TRBJ2-3
CDR3nt: TGTGCCAGCAGTTCCAGGTGGTATACGCAGTATTTT
CDR3aa: CASSSRWYTQYF

d_gene: .
v_gene: TRBV27
abundance: few
j_gene: TRBJ1-2
CDR3nt: TGTGCCAGCAGTCGGGCCTCCCGGGGAGATGGCTACACCTTC
CDR3aa: CASSRASRGDGYTF

d_gene: .
v_gene: TRBV28
abundance: .
j_gene: TRBJ2-1
CDR3nt: TGTGCCAGCAGGTCCGCGGGTCCCTCCTACAATGAGCAGTTCTTC
CDR3aa: CASRSAGPSYNEQFF

d_gene: .
v_gene: TRBV5-1
abundance: .
j_gene: TRBJ1-1
CDR3nt: TGCGCCAGCAGCATGCAGGGTCCTGAAGCTTTCTTT
CDR3aa: CASSMQGPEAFF

d_gene: TRBD1
v_gene: TRBV6-5
abundance: .
j_gene: TRBJ1-1
CDR3nt: TGTGCCAGCAGAAGACAGGGGGGAGTTGAAGCTTTCTTT
CDR3aa: CASRRQGGVEAFF

d_gene: TRBD1
v_gene: TRBV7-2
abundance: .
j_gene: TRBJ1-6
CDR3nt: TGTGCCAGCAGCTTGGACAGGGTGGGCTATAATTCACCCCTCCACTTT
CDR3aa: CASSLDRVGYNSPLHF

d_gene: .
v_gene: TRBV2
abundance: .
j_gene: TRBJ1-1
CDR3nt: TGTGCCAGCAACAAACTATATGGGGGGTGGCTCTTT
CDR3aa: CASNKLYGGWLF

d_gene: .
v_gene: TRBV14
abundance: .
j_gene: TRBJ1-1
CDR3nt: TGTGCCAGCAGCCAAGATTGGGGGAGGGTATTGAACACTGAAGCTTTCTTT
CDR3aa: CASSQDWGRVLNTEAFF

d_gene: .
v_gene: TRBV7-9
abundance: .
j_gene: TRBJ2-7
CDR3nt: TGTGCCAGCAGCCGCGCGATGACAGAGCAGTACTTC
CDR3aa: CASSRAMTEQYF

d_gene: .
v_gene: TRBV18
abundance: .
j_gene: TRBJ2-7
CDR3nt: TGTGCCAGCTCACCTCCTGGGGCTTACGAGCAGTACTTC
CDR3aa: CASSPPGAYEQYF

d_gene: TRBD1
v_gene: TRBV6-4
abundance: .
j_gene: TRBJ1-3
CDR3nt: TGTGCCAGCAGAGGGACAGGGAAAAACACCATATATTTT
CDR3aa: CASRGTGKNTIYF

d_gene: .
v_gene: TRBV18
abundance: .
j_gene: TRBJ2-7
CDR3nt: TGTGCCAGCTCACCGGCCTCTCGATACGAGCAGTACTTC
CDR3aa: CASSPASRYEQYF

d_gene: TRBD1
v_gene: TRBV3-1/TRBV3-2
abundance: .
j_gene: TRBJ2-7
CDR3nt: TGTGCCAGCAGCCACATAACAGGGGACGAGCAGTACTTC
CDR3aa: CASSHITGDEQYF

d_gene: TRBD2
v_gene: TRBV3-1/TRBV3-2
abundance: .
j_gene: TRBJ2-7
CDR3nt: TGTGCCAGCAGCCAACCGGGACTAGGGTCCGAGCAGTACTTC
CDR3aa: CASSQPGLGSEQYF